This T cell receptor beta chain was captured by sequencing in a study of blood T cell repertoires in COVID-19. Overall study: Samples representing acute and convalescent COVID-19 were sourced from the United States, Italy and Spain.

Trimming removed 7 bases from V and 3 bases from J, with 19 bases in between. The CDR3 length is 16 residues. Germline-derived CDR1 and CDR2 are LNHDA and SQIVND (reference sequence). In the original workflow: Reference gene primer amplification gave nucleated cell count estimates. This table comes from immunoSEQ multiplex PCR, and its TCRdb copy is limited to in-frame clones, with some not included. V and J calls and clone size come straight from that table; D and trimming were deduced from the DNA. The top ten clones hold about 1.2% of a sample with some 150,000 clones, around 85% of them seen once.

Sample: peripheral blood. The rearrangement links TRBV19 to TRBJ1-3; perhaps TRBD1 as D (5 bases). This TCR was sampled from a man aged 55 to 69 who had recovered from COVID-19. CDR3 bases: TGTGCCAGTACCCGAACCCGCCGGCAGGGTGGAAACACCATATATTTT. Amino acid sequence: CASTRTRRQGGNTIYF. Filled out from reference TRBV19 and TRBJ1-3, the complete variable domain reads DGGITQSPKYLFRKEGQNVTLSCEQNLNHDAMYWYRQDPGQGLRLIYYSQIVNDFQKGDIAEGYSVSREKKESFPLTVTSAQKNPTAFYLCASTRTRRQGGNTIYFGEGSWLTVV.